This entry describes one T cell receptor (beta chain). Antigen specificity is unknown. The data are from a study of T cell repertoires in cytomegalovirus infection. Whole-study results and caveats: The ex vivo response was dominated by HLA-C-restricted CMV-specific TCR beta clonotypes. Cumulative public TCR beta family frequency identified carriers of CMV plus the relevant HLA.

The CDR3 covers 13 residues. Unmatched junction bases numbered 4, after V lost 6 bases and J lost 3 bases. CDR1 is MNHEY and CDR2 is SVGAGI in the germline V gene. TCRdb re-analysed the reads in MiXCR, keeping a single row per CDR3 protein. The sample has 570,000 or so distinct CDR3 sequences, 40% seen once; the top ten hold 48%. This sequence originates from a human donor in good health (CMV status not recorded). Some clones in this sample may be carry-over from other donors' samples. Sample: cultured PBMCs, taken from culture after CMV antigen stimulation. The chain couples TRBV6-5 to TRBJ2-7; 8 nucleotides align to TRBD1. The CDR3: CASRGQVLYEQYF. The CDR3 DNA sequence: TGTGCCAGCAGGGGACAGGTGCTCTACGAGCAGTACTTC.